The clone carrying this T cell receptor (beta chain) was observed a few times. Its antigen is as yet unknown. From the 5' RACE reads, TCRdb called clonotypes with MiXCR, one entry per CDR3 protein. The sample consists of roughly 510,000 distinct CDR3 sequences, 15% to 20% of them appearing once. The data belong to a study of T-cell memory formation after mild COVID-19. Study as a whole: Largely donor-specific TCR clusters were found. Whole-study findings and limits: The study detected some responding clones in pre-infection memory, suggesting cross-reactive memory joined.

The CDR3 is made up of 16 amino acids. Germline CDR1 MGHRA, CDR2 YSYEKL. The V gene end was trimmed by 1 base and the J gene end by 3 bases; junction bases not matched to a gene: 8. The receptor comes from an adult woman who had mild COVID-19 (a few samples of this study predate the infection). Cell type and time point are not known. Material: PBMCs or a T cell subset sorted from them (not recorded which). The chain couples TRBV4-1 to TRBJ1-2; TRBD1 matches at 7 bases. CDR3 coding DNA: TGCGCCAGCAGCCAAGTGTGGAGGACAGGAGACTATGGCTACACCTTC. Residues: CASSQVWRTGDYGYTF.